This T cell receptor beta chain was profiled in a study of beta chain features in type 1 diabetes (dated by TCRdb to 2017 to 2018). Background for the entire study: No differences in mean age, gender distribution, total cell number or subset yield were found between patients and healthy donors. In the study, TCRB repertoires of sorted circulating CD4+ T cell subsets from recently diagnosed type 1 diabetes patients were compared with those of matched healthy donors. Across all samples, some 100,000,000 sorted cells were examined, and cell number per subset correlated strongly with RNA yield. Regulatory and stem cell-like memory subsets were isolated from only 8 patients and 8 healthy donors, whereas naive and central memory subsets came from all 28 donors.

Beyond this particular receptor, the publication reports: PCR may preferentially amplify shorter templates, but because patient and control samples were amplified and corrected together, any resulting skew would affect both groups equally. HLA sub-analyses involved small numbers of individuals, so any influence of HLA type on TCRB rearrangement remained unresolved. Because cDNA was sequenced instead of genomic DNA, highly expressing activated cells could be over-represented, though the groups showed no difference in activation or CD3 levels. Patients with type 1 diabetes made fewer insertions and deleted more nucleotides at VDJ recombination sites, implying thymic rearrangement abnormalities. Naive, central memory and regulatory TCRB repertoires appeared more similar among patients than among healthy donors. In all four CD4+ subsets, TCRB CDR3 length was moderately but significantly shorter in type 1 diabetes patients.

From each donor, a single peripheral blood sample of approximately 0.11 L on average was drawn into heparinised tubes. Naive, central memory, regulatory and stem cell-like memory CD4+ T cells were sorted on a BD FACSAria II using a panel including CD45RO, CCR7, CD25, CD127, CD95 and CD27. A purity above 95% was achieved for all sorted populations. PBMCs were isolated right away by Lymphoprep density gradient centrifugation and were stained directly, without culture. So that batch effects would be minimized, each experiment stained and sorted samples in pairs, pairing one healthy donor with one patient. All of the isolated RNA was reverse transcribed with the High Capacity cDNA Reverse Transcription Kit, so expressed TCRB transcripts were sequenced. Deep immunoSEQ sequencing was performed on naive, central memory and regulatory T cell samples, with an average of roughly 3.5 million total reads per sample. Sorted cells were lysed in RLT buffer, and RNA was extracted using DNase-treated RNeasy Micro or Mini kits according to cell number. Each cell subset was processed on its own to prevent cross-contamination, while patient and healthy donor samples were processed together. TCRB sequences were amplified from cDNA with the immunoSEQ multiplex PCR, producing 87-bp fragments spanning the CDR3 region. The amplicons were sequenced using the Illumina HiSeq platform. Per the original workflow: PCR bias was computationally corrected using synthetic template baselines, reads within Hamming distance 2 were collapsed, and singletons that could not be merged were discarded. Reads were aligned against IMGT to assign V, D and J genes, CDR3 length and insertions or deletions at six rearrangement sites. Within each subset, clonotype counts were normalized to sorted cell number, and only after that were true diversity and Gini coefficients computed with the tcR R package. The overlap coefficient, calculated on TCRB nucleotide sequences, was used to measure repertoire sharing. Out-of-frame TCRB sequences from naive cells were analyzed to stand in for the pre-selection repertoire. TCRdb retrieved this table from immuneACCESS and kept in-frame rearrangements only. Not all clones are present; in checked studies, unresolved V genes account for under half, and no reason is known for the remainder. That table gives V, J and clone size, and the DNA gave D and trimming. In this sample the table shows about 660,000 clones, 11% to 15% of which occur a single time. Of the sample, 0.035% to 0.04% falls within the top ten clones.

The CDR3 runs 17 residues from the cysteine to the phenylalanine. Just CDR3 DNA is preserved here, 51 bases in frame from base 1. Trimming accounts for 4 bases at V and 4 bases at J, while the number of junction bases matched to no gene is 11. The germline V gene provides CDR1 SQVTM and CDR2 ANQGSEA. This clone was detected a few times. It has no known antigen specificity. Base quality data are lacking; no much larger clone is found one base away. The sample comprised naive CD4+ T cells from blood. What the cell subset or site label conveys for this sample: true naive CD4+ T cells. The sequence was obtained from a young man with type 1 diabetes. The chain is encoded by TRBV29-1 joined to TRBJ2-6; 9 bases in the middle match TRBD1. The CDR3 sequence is CSVVVPGTGTGANVLTF. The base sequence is TGCAGCGTTGTAGTCCCCGGGACAGGGACCGGGGCCAACGTCCTGACTTTC.